One sample yielded the 8 T cell receptor beta chains listed below, sequenced in a study of blood T cells in healthy people across ages. It was with a sample-barcoded 5' primer and a J-beta primer mix that a second PCR of roughly 7 to 12 cycles was run. TCRdb redid the calling of the 5' RACE reads with MiXCR, one entry per CDR3 protein. This table has about 1,500,000 distinct CDR3 sequences, 28% appearing once. The specimen sequenced was blood. The receptors derive from a woman younger than 45 in good health.

As concerns this clonotype: A much larger clone differs from this one at a single base, so this may be a read error. This rearrangement joins TRBV9 to TRBJ2-7, with 7 positions matching TRBD1. The CDR3 loop spans 15 amino acids. Germline V CDR1 and CDR2: SGDLS, YYNGEE. Losses at the gene ends were 2 bases for V and 10 bases for J; bases not matched to a gene: 15. CDR3 loop: CASSVLEGAKEAQYF. Here the CDR3 DNA reads TGTGCCAGCAGCGTTCTTGAGGGGGCGAAAGAGGCCCAGTACTTC.

Ten or more counts support this clonotype. This chain uses TRBV10-3 with TRBJ2-7, with D possibly matching TRBD2 (6 bases). The CDR3 runs to 15 residues. Trimming pared 2 bases from V and 5 bases from J, leaving 16 bases between. Per the germline V gene, CDR1 is ENHRY and CDR2 is SYGVKD. DNA of the CDR3: TGTGCCATCAGTGAGGGGGGGAACCCGCCTGACGAGCAGTACTTC. The encoded protein is CAISEGGNPPDEQYF.

This chain connects TRBV29-1 to TRBJ1-2; D unresolved. Germline CDR1 is SQVTM and CDR2 is ANQGSEA. Trimming left V 5 bases short and J 6 bases short, with 22 bases between. The CDR3 runs 15 residues. The DNA of the CDR3 is TGCAGCGTTCGGGCAGCGTTCAACCGCCCGGATGGCTACACCTTC. Encoded protein: CSVRAAFNRPDGYTF.

The chain has TRBV5-1 and TRBJ2-1; 7 nucleotides line up with TRBD1. V shed 4 bases, J shed 7 bases, and the junction held 11 bases outside the gene matches. CDR1 and CDR2 (germline): SGHRS, YFSETQ. CDR3 length: 15 amino acids. The CDR3 nucleotides read TGCGCCAGCAGCCCTACGGGACAGTTGGGGAATGAGCAGTTCTTC. It codes for CASSPTGQLGNEQFF.

This clonotype was picked up a small number of times. The rearrangement joins TRBV21-1 to TRBJ1-5. TRBV21-1 is deemed a pseudogene. This CDR3 comprises 15 residues. The CDR3 reads CASSRVEVSNQPQHF. The CDR3 DNA follows: TGTGCCAGCAGCCGCGTCGAGGTGAGCAATCAGCCCCAGCATTTT.

V is TRBV20-1 and J is TRBJ2-2; 9 bases align to TRBD1. The CDR3 extends over 15 amino acids. Trimming at V came to 5 bases and at J to 5 bases, leaving 9 bases not matched to a gene. The V gene's germline CDR1 is DFQATT and CDR2 SNEGSKA (reference sequence). This CDR3 reads CSAHDFGQGTGELFF. CDR3 sequence (DNA): TGCAGTGCTCACGACTTTGGACAGGGGACCGGGGAGCTGTTTTTT.

Details on this clonotype: A much larger clone differs by one base, so this may be a read error. This sequence joins TRBV6-6 and TRBJ2-7; D is unclear. This CDR3 contains 14 residues. Germline V gene data show CDR1 as MNHNY and CDR2 as SVGAGI (reference sequence). V gave up 6 bases and J gave up 4 bases, with 16 bases separating them. CDR3 residues: CASSEPDFNYEQYF. The CDR3 bases are TGTGCCAGCAGCGAACCAGATTTCAATTACGAGCAGTACTTC.

This clonotype was seen repeatedly, ten times or more. The chain recombines TRBV6-5 with TRBJ2-1, with 7 bases aligning to TRBD2. Trimming removed 2 bases from V and 2 bases from J; junction bases left unmatched: 6. Germline V CDR1 and CDR2: MNHEY, SVGAGI. The CDR3 sequence is 16 residues long. CDR3 amino acids: CASSYASGLAYNEQFF. The CDR3 DNA is TGTGCCAGCAGTTACGCCTCTGGACTAGCCTACAATGAGCAGTTCTTC.